The entry that follows covers one T cell receptor (beta chain) sequence. The target of this receptor is not known. No base quality information exists; no much larger clone differs at one position. The data belong to a study of vaccination and CD4 T cells after COVID-19 (dated by TCRdb to between 2020 and 2023). Some background on the complete study: Every convalescent patient had a positive nasal swab PCR test for SARS-CoV-2, with mild disease in roughly ten patients and severe disease in one. In the convalescent cohort there were six males and four females, among whom were two Hispanic individuals, seven Caucasians, two Asians and one multiracial person. Participants received two doses of either the Pfizer-BioNTech BNT162b2 vaccine (n=8) or the Moderna mRNA-1273 vaccine (n=2). Post-COVID blood samples from convalescent patients were collected a median of around 100 days after diagnosis, with a range of roughly 35 to 161 days. The time from the second vaccine dose to post-vaccine blood sampling had a median of roughly 77 days and ranged from about 14 to 241 days. Three convalescent patients gave samples both early after vaccination (day 14) and late after vaccination (days 161 to 241). For stimulating the cultures, overlapping spike peptide pools were used, derived from SARS-CoV-2 as well as from the common cold coronaviruses HCoV-NL63, HCoV-OC43 and HCoV-229E. In control cultures, a CEFX viral epitope pool was used as positive control, an HIV-1 Nef peptide pool was used as negative control, or no peptide was added. The spike-specific CD4+ TCR repertoire was compared before and after mRNA vaccination in approximately ten COVID-19 convalescent patients and a handful of infection-naive healthy vaccine recipients.

Library preparation employed PCR. DNA from cultured CD4+ T cells was subjected to TCR sequencing with the Oncomine TCR Beta short-read assay at the Johns Hopkins FTIC core. The QIAamp micro DNA kit was used to extract genomic DNA from the cultured CD4+ T cells. Oncomine TCR Beta libraries from cultured CD4+ T cells were pooled using unique dual indexes and sequenced on an Illumina iSeq 100. The original pipeline was this. Non-productive sequences were filtered out, and CDR3s that did not start with C, did not end with F or W, or were shorter than 7 amino acids were discarded. Antigen-specific clonotypes were identified using the MANAFEST web application through comparison of peptide-stimulated wells with reference and other culture wells. For a clone to be called positive, the clone needed an FDR below 0.05, an odds ratio above 5, and a productive frequency above 0.1% in at least two of three replicate wells. Clonotypes that were significantly expanded in both SARS-CoV-2 spike wells and at least one common cold coronavirus spike condition were defined as cross-reactive. CDR3 homology was assessed with Levenshtein distances (stringdist) and unrooted phylogenetic trees (ape) in R version 3.6.1. TCRdb itself trimmed the public reads at Q25 with fastp, ran MiXCR and retained productive beta chains. Rows with a matching CDR3 protein are joined into one entry that keeps the most common DNA and genes. TCRdb assigned the V and J calls; the authors' analysis was not used. The sample includes approximately 24,000 distinct CDR3 sequences, with less than 35% observed a single time. The top ten hold just over 7% of the sample.

Sample time point, as interpreted from the label and publication: late sampling 161 to 241 days after vaccination in a few convalescent patients. The treatment or condition label, as the study defines it: roughly nine-day PBMC culture with coronavirus spike peptide pools or control peptides (ViraFEST assay). The ViraFEST assay was used in the study, in which antigen-specific T cells were expanded with peptide pools and expanded clonotypes were subsequently identified by TCR sequencing. The positive SARS-CoV-2 PCR tests of the convalescent patients were dated from March to December 2020, before the Alpha, Beta and Delta variants emerged in the United States. PBMCs were cultured at roughly 1.8 million per well in IMDM supplemented with roughly 5% human AB serum and 9.5 to 10 IU/ml IL-2, with approximately 9.5 ug/ml peptide pools added. On days 3 and 7, half of the culture medium was replaced with fresh IL-2-containing medium. Once the cells had been in culture for 10 days, the EasySep CD4+ T cell isolation kit was used to isolate CD4+ T cells by negative selection. PBMCs were separated from whole blood using Ficoll-Paque Plus gradient centrifugation and then either used fresh or cryopreserved at -140C. In general, triplicate wells were set up for every culture condition.

What the study reported, not specific to this receptor: Of the vaccine-specific clones in convalescent patients, 304 of 307, or nearly all, reacted only to SARS-CoV-2 spike and did not cross-react with common cold coronaviruses. In convalescent patients, a median roughly 85% of post-vaccine SARS-CoV-2-reactive clones were detected only after vaccination, and vaccine-specific priming was suggested by this finding. An increase in the median number of SARS-CoV-2-reactive clonotypes from around 20 after infection to a few dozen after vaccination was observed, but the change was not found to be significant. Relatively few convalescent patients were included in the study, and early timepoints after natural infection were not analyzed.

The source material was CD4+ T cells from blood, cultured in vitro, sampled about 7 months after SARS-CoV-2 vaccination. The clonotype was recovered from a human donor who had recovered from COVID-19.

The DNA sequence follows: TGTGCCACCAGTGACGGATACGAGCAGTACTTC. Translated, this gives CATSDGYEQYF. The sequence joins TRBV24-1 to TRBJ2-7, with the D gene too uncertain to name. CDR1 KGHDR and CDR2 SFDVKD were looked up in the germline V gene. V loses 4 bases, J loses 4 bases, and the germline ends lie 4 bases apart. The CDR3 has 11 amino acids, counting the end cysteine and phenylalanine. Kept here is only the CDR3 DNA, which spans 33 bases and is read in frame from base 1.